This record concerns one TCR beta chain sequence. Its matching antigen is unknown. The method was immunoSEQ multiplex PCR; TCRdb's version includes in-frame clones alone and lacks a portion of them. The sample lists about 96,000 clones, roughly 89% occurring once. J lost 3 bases, V lost 2 bases, and 4 bases had no gene match. Germline-derived CDR1 and CDR2 are SGHTA and FQGTGA. This CDR3 contains 15 residues. The sample belongs to a study of graft-versus-host responses after intestinal transplantation. Background on the study: Every one of the recipients received anti-thymocyte globulin induction and afterwards took tacrolimus and steroids for 3 to 4 years.

This chain joins TRBV7-3 and TRBJ2-1; 7 bases align to TRBD1. Sample: unstimulated CD4+ T cells sorted from spleen or lymph node cells, taken before intestinal transplant. This receptor was identified in a human donor who received an intestinal transplant. In nucleotides, the CDR3 is TGTGCCAGCAGCTTACGACGACAGGGCTACAATGAGCAGTTCTTC. It translates to CASSLRRQGYNEQFF.